A selection of T cell receptor beta chains follows, all from one sample in a study of T-cell memory formation after mild COVID-19. MiXCR was run by TCRdb on the 5' RACE reads, yielding one entry per CDR3 protein. The sample lists around 300,000 distinct CDR3 sequences, roughly a fifth occurring once. The sequencing input was PBMCs or a T cell subset sorted from them (not recorded which). The receptors originated from a man younger than 30 who had mild COVID-19 (a few samples of this study predate the infection). Cell type and time point are not known. CDR3s include the opening cysteine and the closing phenylalanine or tryptophan. The order of the fields is clone size, J gene, D gene, V gene, CDR3 DNA, CDR3 protein. The D gene is left open where the match is weak. Part of the rows lack a size; the others show once, few, many or a class for expanded clones.

- | TRBJ2-3 | - | TRBV5-1 | TGCGCCAGCAGCTCGACAGATACTAGCACAGATACGCAGTATTTT | CASSSTDTSTDTQYF
- | TRBJ1-2 | TRBD1 | TRBV7-2 | TGTGCCAGCAGCTCCTTTGGCACAGGGGCCGACTATGGCTACACCTTC | CASSSFGTGADYGYTF
- | TRBJ2-2 | - | TRBV5-1 | TGCGCCAGCAGCCCCGTCGGGTCCGGGGAGCTGTTTTTT | CASSPVGSGELFF
- | TRBJ2-5 | - | TRBV12-3/TRBV12-4 | TGTGCCAGCAGTTTAGGTGAAGGATTGGAGGCAGAGACCCAGTACTTC | CASSLGEGLEAETQYF
- | TRBJ2-3 | - | TRBV7-8 | TGTGCCAGCAGCCCCCCCCCGGGGTCAGATACGCAGTATTTT | CASSPPPGSDTQYF
- | TRBJ2-1 | TRBD1 | TRBV5-1 | TGCGCCAGCAGCTCGGACAGGGAAGGGAATGAGCAGTTCTTC | CASSSDREGNEQFF
few | TRBJ2-7 | - | TRBV18 | TGTGCCAGCTCACTGGCAGGCCCTCCTTCCTACGAGCAGTACTTC | CASSLAGPPSYEQYF
- | TRBJ1-1 | - | TRBV5-1 | TGCGCCAGCAGCTTGGCCTGGGGGAGGGAAAACACTGAAGCTTTCTTT | CASSLAWGRENTEAFF
few | TRBJ1-2 | - | TRBV20-1 | TGCAGTGCTGCCCGGGACGGAGATAACTATGGCTACACCTTC | CSAARDGDNYGYTF
few | TRBJ1-5 | - | TRBV7-9 | TGTGCCAGCAGTGAGAGGGGGCCCCAGCATTTT | CASSERGPQHF
many | TRBJ2-1 | - | TRBV5-1 | TGCGCCAGCAGCTTGGTGGGTTTTGAGCAGTTCTTC | CASSLVGFEQFF
few | TRBJ1-1 | - | TRBV6-2/TRBV6-3 | TGTGCCAGCAGTTACTGGGGAAGGGGCACTGAAGCTTTCTTT | CASSYWGRGTEAFF
- | TRBJ2-5 | - | TRBV7-2 | TGTGCCAGCAGCTCGACCGCGTACCAAGAGACCCAGTACTTC | CASSSTAYQETQYF
- | TRBJ1-2 | - | TRBV11-2 | TGTGCCAGCAGCGCGGACAACAACTATGGCTACACCTTC | CASSADNNYGYTF
- | TRBJ2-2 | - | TRBV6-4 | TGTGCCAGCAGTCTGAGGGAAGGAGCCGGGGAGCTGTTTTTT | CASSLREGAGELFF
- | TRBJ1-5 | - | TRBV2 | TGTGCCAGCAGCGAAGCAAGGCCAAACAATCAGCCCCAGCATTTT | CASSEARPNNQPQHF
few | TRBJ2-5 | TRBD1 | TRBV24-1 | TGTGCCACCAGTACACCGGGACAGGGGGAAGAGACCCAGTACTTC | CATSTPGQGEETQYF
few | TRBJ2-5 | - | TRBV29-1 | TGCAGCGTTGAGGAGGGGCAAGAGACCCAGTACTTC | CSVEEGQETQYF
few | TRBJ1-1 | - | TRBV6-6 | TGTGCCAGCAGTTATTACCCATCCACTGAAGCTTTCTTT | CASSYYPSTEAFF
many | TRBJ2-1 | TRBD2 | TRBV7-2 | TGTGCCAGCAGTGAAACTAGCGGGGGGGCTCGTGAGCAGTTCTTC | CASSETSGGAREQFF
few | TRBJ1-5 | - | TRBV18 | TGTGCCAGCTCACCACGGGAAGGGGGTCAGCCCCAGCATTTT | CASSPREGGQPQHF
- | TRBJ2-2 | - | TRBV14 | TGTGCCAGCAGCCAAGTCGGCAGGGGCGACGGGGAGCTGTTTTTT | CASSQVGRGDGELFF
few | TRBJ2-7 | - | TRBV7-2 | TGTGCCAGCAGCTTCGGACAGAAATCCTACGAGCAGTACTTC | CASSFGQKSYEQYF
- | TRBJ2-3 | TRBD2 | TRBV5-5 | TGTGCCAGCAGCCGCCTGACTAGCGGGGGGCGCGGGGATACAGATACGCAGTATTTT | CASSRLTSGGRGDTDTQYF
- | TRBJ2-7 | - | TRBV4-1 | TGCGCCAGCAGCCAAGACGGGCAGGACGGCGAAGAGCAGTACTTC | CASSQDGQDGEEQYF
few | TRBJ1-1 | TRBD1 | TRBV7-9 | TGTGCCAGCAGGTCAACAGGGGCGGACACTGAAGCTTTCTTT | CASRSTGADTEAFF
- | TRBJ1-5 | - | TRBV19 | TGTGCCAGTCCCTCCCAGGAACAGCCCCAGCATTTT | CASPSQEQPQHF
few | TRBJ2-1 | TRBD2 | TRBV4-1 | TGCGCCAGCAGCTCAGTAGGTAGCGGGGGGGGCTCCTACAATGAGCAGTTCTTC | CASSSVGSGGGSYNEQFF
- | TRBJ2-2 | TRBD2 | TRBV6-5 | TGTGCCAGCAGTTACGGGACTAGCGGGGGGAACACCGGGGAGCTGTTTTTT | CASSYGTSGGNTGELFF
few | TRBJ2-3 | - | TRBV6-5 | TGTGCCAGCAGTTATACCGCAGGGGTTGGCACAGATACGCAGTATTTT | CASSYTAGVGTDTQYF
few | TRBJ2-7 | TRBD2 | TRBV4-2 | TGTGCCAGCAGCCAAGGACCTAGCGGGGGTATCTACGAGCAGTACTTC | CASSQGPSGGIYEQYF
few | TRBJ2-3 | - | TRBV6-2/TRBV6-3 | TGTGCCAGCAGTCCTAGGAGGGTATACACAGATACGCAGTATTTT | CASSPRRVYTDTQYF
- | TRBJ2-3 | - | TRBV5-1 | TGCGCCAGCAGCTTGGACGGGGATACGCAGTATTTT | CASSLDGDTQYF
- | TRBJ1-5 | - | TRBV6-2/TRBV6-3 | TGTGCCAGCAGTTCGCCTGGGCTCCAGCATTTT | CASSSPGLQHF
- | TRBJ1-4 | TRBD1 | TRBV20-1 | TGCAGTGCTAGTTACAGGGGGCTGGATGAAAAACTGTTTTTT | CSASYRGLDEKLFF
few | TRBJ2-7 | - | TRBV6-5 | TGTGCCAGCAGTTACGACGCAGCGACCTACGAGCAGTACTTC | CASSYDAATYEQYF
many | TRBJ2-5 | - | TRBV6-1 | TGTGCCAGCAGTGAAGGAAACGGCCAAGAGACCCAGTACTTC | CASSEGNGQETQYF
- | TRBJ2-3 | - | TRBV20-1 | TGCAGTGCCCTAACAGATACGCAGTATTTT | CSALTDTQYF
few | TRBJ2-7 | - | TRBV4-3 | TGCGCCAGCAGCCAAGGCCGCCCCCCGGATGAGCAGTACTTC | CASSQGRPPDEQYF
few | TRBJ1-3 | TRBD1 | TRBV20-1 | TGCAGTGCTAGAGATCCGGTGGGACAGGTGGTGCGGAATGGAAACACCATATATTTT | CSARDPVGQVVRNGNTIYF
few | TRBJ1-5 | TRBD1 | TRBV20-1 | TGCAGTGTTCCTACAGGGGGCAATCAGCCCCAGCATTTT | CSVPTGGNQPQHF
- | TRBJ2-5 | - | TRBV5-6 | TGTGCCAGCAGCTGGGGACGGCGGGGAGAGACCCAGTACTTC | CASSWGRRGETQYF
few | TRBJ2-1 | TRBD2 | TRBV19 | TGTGCCAGCCAAAATCGCGGGGGGGCCAATGAGCAGTTCTTC | CASQNRGGANEQFF
few | TRBJ2-4 | - | TRBV5-1 | TGCGCCAGCAGCTTTTCGGGGGGCTCGACCAAAAACATTCAGTACTTC | CASSFSGGSTKNIQYF
few | TRBJ2-1 | TRBD1 | TRBV3-1 | TGTGCCAGCAGCCCCCCCCGGACAGGGAACTACAATGAGCAGTTCTTC | CASSPPRTGNYNEQFF
few | TRBJ2-2 | TRBD2 | TRBV7-6 | TGTGCCAGCAGCCGTAGCGGGGGGGTGAACACCGGGGAGCTGTTTTTT | CASSRSGGVNTGELFF
few | TRBJ2-1 | TRBD2 | TRBV12-3/TRBV12-4 | TGTGCCAGCTCTAGCGGGGGGTACACTGAGCAGTTCTTC | CASSSGGYTEQFF
few | TRBJ2-7 | - | TRBV20-1 | TGCAGTGCTAGAGATTTGGGCCCTCCCTACGAGCAGTACTTC | CSARDLGPPYEQYF
few | TRBJ1-6 | - | TRBV30 | TGTGCCTGGAGTGATTGGCCCGTCAATTCACCCCTCCACTTT | CAWSDWPVNSPLHF
few | TRBJ2-6 | TRBD2 | TRBV27 | TGTGCCAGCAGTTTATCCGCGGGGGGGATTTCGAGTGGGGCCAACGTCCTGACTTTC | CASSLSAGGISSGANVLTF
- | TRBJ1-2 | TRBD1 | TRBV2 | TGTGCCAGCAGTAAGGACAGGGAATGGTATGGCTACACCTTC | CASSKDREWYGYTF
few | TRBJ1-2 | TRBD1 | TRBV7-9 | TGTGCCAGCAGCTTAGCTTCAGGGGGCTATGGCTACACCTTC | CASSLASGGYGYTF
few | TRBJ2-3 | TRBD1 | TRBV6-2/TRBV6-3 | TGTGCCAGCACTCTGCTGTTGGGACAGGGGGGCGATACGCAGTATTTT | CASTLLLGQGGDTQYF
- | TRBJ1-4 | - | TRBV7-2 | TGTGCCAGCAGCGGGACGGCGGCCAGTGAAAAACTGTTTTTT | CASSGTAASEKLFF
- | TRBJ2-3 | TRBD1 | TRBV29-1 | TGCAGCGTTGAGACAGGGGGCATACATACGCAGTATTTT | CSVETGGIHTQYF
few | TRBJ1-1 | TRBD1 | TRBV5-1 | TGCGCCAGCAGCTCAGGGGGAGCCACTGAAGCTTTCTTT | CASSSGGATEAFF